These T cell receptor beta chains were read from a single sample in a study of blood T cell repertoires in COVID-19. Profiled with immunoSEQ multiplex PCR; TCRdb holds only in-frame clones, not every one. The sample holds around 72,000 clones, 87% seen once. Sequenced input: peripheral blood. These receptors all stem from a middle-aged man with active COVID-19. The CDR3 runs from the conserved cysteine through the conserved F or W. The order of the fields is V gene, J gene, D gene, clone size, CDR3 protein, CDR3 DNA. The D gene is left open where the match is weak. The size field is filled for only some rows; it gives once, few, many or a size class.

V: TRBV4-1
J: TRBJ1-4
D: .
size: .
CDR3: CASSLRHRDSEKLFF
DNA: TGCGCCAGCAGCCTGAGACACAGGGATAGTGAAAAACTGTTTTTT

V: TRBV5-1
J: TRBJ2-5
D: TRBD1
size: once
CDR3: CASSLDGTGLETQYF
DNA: TGCGCCAGCAGCTTGGATGGGACAGGTCTGGAGACCCAGTACTTC

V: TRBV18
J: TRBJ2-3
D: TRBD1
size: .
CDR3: CASSVAGGIGDTQYF
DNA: TGTGCCAGCTCAGTAGCAGGGGGCATTGGAGATACGCAGTATTTT

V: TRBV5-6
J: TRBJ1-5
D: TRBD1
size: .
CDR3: CASSLGTGAAQPQHF
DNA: TGTGCCAGCAGCTTAGGGACAGGGGCTGCTCAGCCCCAGCATTTT

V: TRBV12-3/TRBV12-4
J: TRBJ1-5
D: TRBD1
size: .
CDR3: CASRTGYRAPQHF
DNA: TGTGCCAGCAGGACAGGGTATCGGGCGCCCCAGCATTTT

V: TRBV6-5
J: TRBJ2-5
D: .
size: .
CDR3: CASTKQAPRETQYF
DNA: TGTGCCAGCACCAAACAGGCTCCCCGAGAGACCCAGTACTTC

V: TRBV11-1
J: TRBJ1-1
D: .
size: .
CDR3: CASSLQLAGSEAFF
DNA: TGTGCCAGCAGCTTACAGCTCGCCGGGTCTGAAGCTTTCTTT

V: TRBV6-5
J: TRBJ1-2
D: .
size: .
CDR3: CASRTPGFDGYTF
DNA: TGTGCCAGCAGAACCCCAGGGTTCGATGGCTACACCTTC

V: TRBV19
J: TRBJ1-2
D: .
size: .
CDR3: CASNPYPARYGYTF
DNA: TGTGCCAGTAATCCCTACCCAGCGAGGTATGGCTACACCTTC

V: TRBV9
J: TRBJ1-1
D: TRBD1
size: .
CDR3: CASSVEGQGFDTEAFF
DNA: TGTGCCAGCAGCGTTGAGGGACAGGGATTCGACACTGAAGCTTTCTTT

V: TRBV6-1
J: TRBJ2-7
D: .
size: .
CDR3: CASSEGAGIIYEQYF
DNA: TGTGCCAGCAGTGAAGGGGCAGGGATAATCTACGAGCAGTACTTC

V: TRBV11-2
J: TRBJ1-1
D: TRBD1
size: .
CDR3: CASRAITGDPEAFF
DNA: TGTGCCAGCAGGGCAATCACAGGGGATCCTGAAGCTTTCTTT

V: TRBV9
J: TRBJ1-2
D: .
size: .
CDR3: CASSVVDRPTADYGYTF
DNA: TGTGCCAGCAGCGTAGTAGACAGACCAACGGCAGACTATGGCTACACCTTC

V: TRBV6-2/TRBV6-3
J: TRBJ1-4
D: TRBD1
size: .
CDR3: CASSPRQGNEKLFF
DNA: TGTGCCAGCAGTCCGCGACAGGGGAATGAAAAACTGTTTTTT

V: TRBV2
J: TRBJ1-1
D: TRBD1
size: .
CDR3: CASRPTGPEAFF
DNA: TGTGCCAGCAGGCCGACAGGGCCTGAAGCTTTCTTT

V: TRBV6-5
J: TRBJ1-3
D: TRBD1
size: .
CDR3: CASSYGTAIGNTIYF
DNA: TGTGCCAGCAGTTACGGGACAGCGATAGGAAACACCATATATTTT

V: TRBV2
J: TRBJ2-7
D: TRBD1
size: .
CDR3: CASRRPGQGYEQYF
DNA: TGTGCCAGCAGAAGACCGGGACAGGGTTACGAGCAGTACTTC

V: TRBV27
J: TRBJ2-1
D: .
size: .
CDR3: CASSLSGPYNEQFF
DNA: TGTGCCAGCAGTTTATCGGGGCCCTACAATGAGCAGTTCTTC

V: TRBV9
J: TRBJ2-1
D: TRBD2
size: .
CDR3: CASSVALLAGINEQFF
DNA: TGTGCCAGCAGCGTAGCTTTACTAGCGGGGATCAATGAGCAGTTCTTC

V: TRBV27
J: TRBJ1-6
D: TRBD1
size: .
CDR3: CASSHPWDRENSPLHF
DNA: TGTGCCAGCAGTCACCCCTGGGACAGGGAAAATTCACCCCTCCACTTT

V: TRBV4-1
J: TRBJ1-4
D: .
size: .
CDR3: CASRLATGPNEKLFF
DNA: TGCGCCAGCAGGTTGGCGACGGGTCCTAATGAAAAACTGTTTTTT

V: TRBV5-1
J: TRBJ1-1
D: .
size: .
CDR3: CASSLAIGANTEAFF
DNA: TGCGCCAGCAGCTTGGCTATAGGGGCGAACACTGAAGCTTTCTTT

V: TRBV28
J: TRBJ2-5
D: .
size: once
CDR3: CASAFLVQGRETQYF
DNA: TGTGCCAGCGCTTTTCTGGTCCAGGGGCGAGAGACCCAGTACTTC

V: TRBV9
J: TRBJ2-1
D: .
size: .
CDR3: CASSVGGVYNEQFF
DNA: TGTGCCAGCAGCGTAGGGGGAGTCTACAATGAGCAGTTCTTC

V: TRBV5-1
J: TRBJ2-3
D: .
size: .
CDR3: CASSPPGDTQYF
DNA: TGCGCCAGCAGCCCCCCGGGGGATACGCAGTATTTT

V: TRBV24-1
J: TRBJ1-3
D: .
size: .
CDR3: CATSDYNGNTIYF
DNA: TGTGCCACCAGTGATTACAACGGAAACACCATATATTTT

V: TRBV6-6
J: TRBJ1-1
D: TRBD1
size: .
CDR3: CASSWDSVNTEAFF
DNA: TGTGCCAGCAGTTGGGACAGCGTGAACACTGAAGCTTTCTTT

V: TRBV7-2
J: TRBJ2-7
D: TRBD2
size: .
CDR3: CASSPRGSGGREQYF
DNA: TGTGCCAGCAGCCCCCGAGGGTCGGGAGGGAGGGAGCAGTACTTC

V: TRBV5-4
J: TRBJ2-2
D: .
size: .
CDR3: CASSLDRNTGELFF
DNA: TGTGCCAGCAGCTTGGATAGGAACACCGGGGAGCTGTTTTTT

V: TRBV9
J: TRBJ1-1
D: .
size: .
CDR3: CASSVAGNTEAFF
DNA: TGTGCCAGCAGCGTAGCCGGGAACACTGAAGCTTTCTTT

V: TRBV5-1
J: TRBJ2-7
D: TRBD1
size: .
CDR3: CASSPGQGVFYEQYF
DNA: TGCGCCAGCAGCCCAGGGCAGGGGGTGTTCTACGAGCAGTACTTC

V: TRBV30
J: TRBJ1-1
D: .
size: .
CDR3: CAWSKGRFYEAFF
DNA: TGTGCCTGGAGTAAAGGCAGGTTTTATGAAGCTTTCTTT

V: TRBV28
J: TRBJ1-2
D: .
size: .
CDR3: CASSLPGSNYGYTF
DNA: TGTGCCAGCAGTTTGCCAGGCTCAAACTATGGCTACACCTTC

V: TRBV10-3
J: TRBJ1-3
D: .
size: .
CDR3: CAIGAGDGNTIYF
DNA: TGTGCCATCGGCGCGGGAGATGGAAACACCATATATTTT

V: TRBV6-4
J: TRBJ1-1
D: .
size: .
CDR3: CASRREAQSEAFF
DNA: TGTGCCAGCAGGCGGGAGGCACAGTCTGAAGCTTTCTTT

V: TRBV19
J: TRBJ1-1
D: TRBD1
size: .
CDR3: CASSFGDRANTEAFF
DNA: TGTGCCAGTAGTTTCGGAGACAGGGCGAACACTGAAGCTTTCTTT

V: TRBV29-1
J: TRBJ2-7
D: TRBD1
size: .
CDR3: CSVETGQGPHEQYF
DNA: TGCAGCGTTGAAACCGGACAGGGGCCCCACGAGCAGTACTTC

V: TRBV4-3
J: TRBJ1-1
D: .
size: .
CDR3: CASSQGPPGEGNTEAFF
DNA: TGCGCCAGCAGCCAAGGCCCCCCAGGGGAGGGTAACACTGAAGCTTTCTTT

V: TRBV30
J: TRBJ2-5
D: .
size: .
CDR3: CAWSSGETQYF
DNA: TGTGCCTGGAGCTCCGGAGAGACCCAGTACTTC

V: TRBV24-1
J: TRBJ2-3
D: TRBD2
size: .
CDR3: CATSDDRTSAVDTQYF
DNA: TGTGCCACCAGTGACGATAGGACTAGCGCAGTAGATACGCAGTATTTT

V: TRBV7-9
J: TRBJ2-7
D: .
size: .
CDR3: CASSLGSGRTYEQYF
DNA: TGTGCCAGCAGCTTAGGAAGTGGCAGAACCTACGAGCAGTACTTC

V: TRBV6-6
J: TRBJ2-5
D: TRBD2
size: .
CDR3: CASSPTVGGRAETQYF
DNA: TGTGCCAGCAGCCCCACCGTAGGCGGGAGGGCAGAGACCCAGTACTTC

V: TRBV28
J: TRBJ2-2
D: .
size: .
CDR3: CASSLLEIANTGELFF
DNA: TGTGCCAGCAGTTTACTGGAGATCGCGAACACCGGGGAGCTGTTTTTT

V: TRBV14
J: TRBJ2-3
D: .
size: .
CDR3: CASSQRFGTAADTQYF
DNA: TGTGCCAGCAGCCAACGGTTTGGGACTGCTGCGGATACGCAGTATTTT

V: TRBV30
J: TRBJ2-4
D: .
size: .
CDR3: CAWSREAGAKNIQYF
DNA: TGTGCCTGGAGTAGGGAGGCAGGGGCCAAAAACATTCAGTACTTC

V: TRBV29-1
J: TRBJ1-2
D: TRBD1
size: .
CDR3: CSVAGRGLNYGYTF
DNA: TGCAGCGTGGCGGGCAGGGGGCTCAACTATGGCTACACCTTC